This TCR beta chain was identified during a study of T cells in women clearing cervical HPV infection. Clones were read by immunoSEQ multiplex PCR, and TCRdb kept only the in-frame ones, dropping some. The data include tens of thousands of clones; the top ten clones carry 7.5% to 10%. This sequence originates from a woman between 18 and 70 years old with a cervical HPV16 infection that either progressed to CIN3+ or cleared (not recorded which). Sequencing was performed on blood buffy coat.

The CDR3 spells CASSLGGPGSYEQYF. CDR3 DNA, as far as it was read: TGCGCCAGCAGCTTGGGAGGTCCGGGCTCCTACGAG. This rearrangement joins TRBV5-1 to TRBJ2-7; D not certain. The read comes to an end 3 residues before the CDR3 does, leaving the germline J gene to fill in the end. In germline, CDR1 is SGHRS, CDR2 YFSETQ. V lost 0 bases and J 0 bases, leaving 10 bases between the germline ends. CDR3 length: 15 residues.